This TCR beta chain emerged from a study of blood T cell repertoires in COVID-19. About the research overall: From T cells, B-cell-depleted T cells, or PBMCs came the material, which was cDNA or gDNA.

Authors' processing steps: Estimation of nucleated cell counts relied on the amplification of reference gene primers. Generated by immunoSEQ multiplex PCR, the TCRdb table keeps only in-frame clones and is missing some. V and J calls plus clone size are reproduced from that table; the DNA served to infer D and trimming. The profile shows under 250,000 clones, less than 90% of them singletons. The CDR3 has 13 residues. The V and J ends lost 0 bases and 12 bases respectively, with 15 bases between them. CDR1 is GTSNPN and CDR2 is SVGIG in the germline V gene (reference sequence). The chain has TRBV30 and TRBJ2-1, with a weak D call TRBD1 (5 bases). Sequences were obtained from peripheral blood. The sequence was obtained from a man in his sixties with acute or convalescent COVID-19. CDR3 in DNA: TGTGCCTGGAGTGTAACAGGACCCCAGAGGCAGTTCTTC. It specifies CAWSVTGPQRQFF.